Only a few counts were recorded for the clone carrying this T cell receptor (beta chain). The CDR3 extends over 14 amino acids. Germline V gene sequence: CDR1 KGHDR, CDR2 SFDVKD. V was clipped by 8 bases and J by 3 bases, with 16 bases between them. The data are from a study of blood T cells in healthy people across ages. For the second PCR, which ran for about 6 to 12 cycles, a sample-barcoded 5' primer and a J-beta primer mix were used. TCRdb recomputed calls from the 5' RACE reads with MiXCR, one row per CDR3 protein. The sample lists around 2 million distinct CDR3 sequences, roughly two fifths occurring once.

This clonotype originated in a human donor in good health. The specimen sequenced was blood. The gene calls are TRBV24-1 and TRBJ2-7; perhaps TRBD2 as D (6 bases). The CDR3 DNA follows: TGTGCCACCAACTCCGCGGGGCAGATCTACGAGCAGTACTTC. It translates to CATNSAGQIYEQYF.